Following are 20 T cell receptor beta chains from one sample sequenced in a study of monozygotic twins with inflammatory bowel disease. TCRdb derives one entry per CDR3 protein from the 5' RACE reads, leaving out DNA. The table lists around 220,000 distinct CDR3 sequences, with approximately 7.7% in the top ten. The sample taken for sequencing was blood. All receptors come from a human donor with ulcerative colitis or Crohn's disease, or a healthy co-twin of an affected twin (not recorded which).

This chain links TRBV28 with TRBJ2-1; TCRdb designates TRBD2, a call that cannot be tested without DNA. The length of the CDR3 is 11 residues. CDR1 is MDHEN and CDR2 is SYDVKM in the germline V gene. The CDR3 sequence is CASRGGLAVFF.

The chain has TRBV12-3 or TRBV12-4 and TRBJ1-2; the D gene TCRdb calls, TRBD1, cannot be checked with no DNA. There are 15 residues in the CDR3. The CDR3 loop is CASSLGGTPNYGYTF.

The chain is built from TRBV18 and TRBJ2-5. Germline CDR1 is KGHSH and CDR2 is LQKENI. The length of the CDR3 is 12 residues. The CDR3 is CASSSYKETQYF.

The chain links TRBV20-1 to TRBJ2-3; with no DNA, the TCRdb D assignment of TRBD1 cannot be verified. This CDR3 is built from 18 residues. Germline CDR1 and CDR2: DFQATT and SNEGSKA (reference sequence). Here the CDR3 reads CSARDDTGQSDRSDTQYF.

CDR3 loop: CASSFLGAAGELETQYF. The rearrangement links TRBV5-1 to TRBJ2-5; TCRdb proposes TRBD2, but this gene call is untestable without DNA. The CDR3 spans 17 residues. Germline CDR1 SGHRS, CDR2 YFSETQ.

V usage is TRBV28 and J usage is TRBJ1-3. Germline CDR1 and CDR2: MDHEN and SYDVKM. The CDR3 loop spans 14 amino acids. This CDR3 reads CASRGSNSGNTIYF.

The chain has TRBV6-2 or TRBV6-3 and TRBJ2-2; TCRdb selects TRBD1, and the lack of DNA leaves this call unchecked. The germline CDR1 and CDR2 sequences are MNHEY and SVGEGT. The CDR3 is made up of 16 amino acids. CDR3 amino acids: CASSYQTGIYTGELFF.

The chain carries TRBV6-6 and TRBJ1-5. The CDR3 contains 13 residues. Germline V lookup: CDR1 MNHNY, CDR2 SVGAGI (reference sequence). This chain's CDR3 is CASNPTDYQPQHF.

V gene TRBV20-1 combines with J gene TRBJ2-7. The CDR3 totals 16 residues. Germline CDR1 is DFQATT and CDR2 is SNEGSKA (reference sequence). This CDR3 reads CSASSWLSSGSYEQYF.

The V and J genes are TRBV7-9 and TRBJ2-2; TCRdb gives TRBD1 as the D gene, but with no DNA this cannot be confirmed. This CDR3 region has 15 residues. Looked up from germline, CDR1 is SEHNR and CDR2 is FQNEAQ (reference sequence). CDR3 loop: CASSPTAQNTGELFF.

V usage is TRBV7-9 and J usage is TRBJ2-5; TCRdb calls TRBD1, which cannot be checked without DNA. CDR3 size: 17 residues. Looked up from germline, CDR1 is SEHNR and CDR2 is FQNEAQ (reference sequence). The CDR3 spells CASSLGGTDRGQETQYF. Looking up the rest from reference TRBV7-9 and TRBJ2-5 gives the full variable domain: DTGVSQNPRHKITKRGQNVTFRCDPISEHNRLYWYRQTLGQGPEFLTYFQNEAQLEKSRLLSDRFSAERPKGSFSTLEIQRTEQGDSAMYLCASSLGGTDRGQETQYFGPGTRLLVL.

This sequence joins TRBV5-1 and TRBJ2-5; with no DNA, the TCRdb D assignment of TRBD1 cannot be verified. The germline V gene has CDR1 SGHRS and CDR2 YFSETQ. The CDR3 runs 15 residues. CDR3 loop: CASSLGQGGQETQYF.

The gene calls are TRBV7-2 and TRBJ2-5; the TCRdb call, TRBD1, lacks DNA for checking. Germline V CDR1 and CDR2: SGHTA, FQGNSA. There are 13 residues in the CDR3. The CDR3 region is CASNGEPGETQYF.

The gene calls are TRBV5-1 and TRBJ1-2; without DNA, the TCRdb call of TRBD1 cannot be checked. The CDR3 runs 13 residues. CDR1 and CDR2 (germline): SGHRS, YFSETQ. This CDR3 is CASRGDLSYGYTF.

The chain is built from TRBV18 and TRBJ2-1; TCRdb returns TRBD2, unconfirmable since there is no DNA. Looked up from germline, CDR1 is KGHSH and CDR2 is LQKENI. The CDR3 consists of 16 residues. The CDR3 loop is CASSGRDLNSYNEQFF.

The J gene is TRBJ1-3, the V gene TRBV6-1; TCRdb's D gene call, TRBD1, goes unchecked for lack of DNA. The CDR3 is made up of 14 amino acids. In germline, CDR1 is MNHNS, CDR2 SASEGT. The CDR3 spells CACRTGRTGNTIYF.

V usage is TRBV29-1 and J usage is TRBJ2-1. This CDR3 comprises 14 residues. Germline V lookup: CDR1 SQVTM, CDR2 ANQGSEA. The CDR3: CSVADASSYNEQFF.

CDR3: CSVEDRETQYF. V and J are TRBV29-1 and TRBJ2-5. The length of the CDR3 is 11 residues. Germline CDR1 reads SQVTM; CDR2 reads ANQGSEA.

The chain couples TRBV20-1 to TRBJ1-2; TCRdb selects TRBD1, and the lack of DNA leaves this call unchecked. This CDR3 region has 16 residues. Per germline, CDR1 DFQATT and CDR2 SNEGSKA (reference sequence). CDR3 in amino acids: CSARDPGGRTNYGYTF.

The chain couples TRBV30 to TRBJ2-7. The CDR3 consists of 13 residues. Germline CDR1 is GTSNPN and CDR2 is SVGIG (reference sequence). The CDR3 loop reads CAWMPVNSYEQYF.